This record concerns one T cell receptor (beta chain) sequence. Its antigen is currently unknown. This entry belongs to a study of shared clonotypes between healthy human individuals. Study results and limitations: Clonotypes shared by all four donors outscored non-shared clonotypes in generation probability.

Sequencing used immunoSEQ multiplex PCR; TCRdb keeps in-frame clones, though not all of them. This sample has over 950,000 clones, with roughly 77% found just once. The germline V gene has CDR1 MNHEY and CDR2 SVGAGI. J was trimmed by 2 bases and V by 4 bases; bases with no gene match: 2. The CDR3 is 13 residues long. The chain couples TRBV6-5 to TRBJ2-7, with 7 nucleotides matching TRBD1. Sequencing was carried out using memory CD4+ T cells from PBMCs. Subset in this sample: CD45RA-negative fraction. The source of this sequence is a man aged 18 to 29 in good health. Some clones in this sample may be carry-over from other donors' samples. DNA for the CDR3: TGTGCCAGCAGTTCGACAGGGACCTACGAGCAGTACTTC. This encodes CASSSTGTYEQYF.